Listed below are T cell receptor beta chains from one sample, sequenced in a study of CD8 T cells in ankylosing spondylitis. A single record per CDR3 protein comes from TCRdb applying MiXCR to the 5' RACE reads. The sample comprises 25,000 to 30,000 distinct CDR3 sequences, 5.3% of which are singletons, and around 1.8% rests with the top ten. The sequenced sample consisted of blood, either unsorted or a sorted T cell fraction (not recorded which). These receptor sequences come from a female donor with ankylosing spondylitis or in good health (not recorded which). The CDR3 runs from the conserved cysteine through the conserved F or W. A D gene is named only where the DNA matches it firmly. Only some rows state a clone size, as once, few, many or a class for expanded clones.

J | D | size | V | DNA | CDR3
TRBJ2-1 | TRBD2 | many | TRBV9 | TGTGCCAGCAGCGTAAACGGACTAGCCGACAATGAGCAGTTCTTC | CASSVNGLADNEQFF
TRBJ2-4 | NA | many | TRBV9 | TGTGCCAGCAGCACCTCGAGGGGAGGGGGCGCGGACATTCAGTACTTC | CASSTSRGGGADIQYF
TRBJ2-7 | TRBD1 | medium-sized | TRBV9 | TGTGCCAGCAGCGTATCCGGACAGGGGGTCGACGAGCAGTACTTC | CASSVSGQGVDEQYF
TRBJ2-1 | NA | many | TRBV9 | TGTGCCAGCGGAGCCACCAGGGGTAGGGAAAATGAGCAGTTCTTC | CASGATRGRENEQFF
TRBJ1-6 | NA | many | TRBV9 | TGTGCCAGCAGCGCTCATCCGGGACACAGTAATTCACCCCTCCACTTT | CASSAHPGHSNSPLHF
TRBJ2-1 | TRBD1 | many | TRBV9 | TGTGCCAGCAACGCAGAGGGGGCCCTTCGGAATGAGCAGTTCTTC | CASNAEGALRNEQFF
TRBJ2-3 | TRBD2 | many | TRBV9 | TGTGCCAGCAGCGTAGCCGGCGGGAGGGGAGATACGCAGTATTTT | CASSVAGGRGDTQYF
TRBJ2-1 | TRBD1 | medium-sized | TRBV9 | TGTGCCAGCAGCGACCCCTCCGGGACAGACTCCTACAATGAGCAGTTCTTC | CASSDPSGTDSYNEQFF
TRBJ2-7 | NA | many | TRBV9 | TGTGCCAGCAGCGCCAGTCGGGGCTCCTACGAGCAGTACTTC | CASSASRGSYEQYF
TRBJ2-5 | NA | many | TRBV9 | TGTGCCAGCAGCGGTGGGGGGCAAGAGACCCAGTACTTC | CASSGGGQETQYF
TRBJ2-3 | TRBD2 | many | TRBV7-2 | TGTGCCAGCAGTCCCACCCTAGCGGGGCTCACAGATACGCAGTATTTT | CASSPTLAGLTDTQYF
TRBJ2-1 | TRBD2 | many | TRBV9 | TGTGCCAGCAGCGAGAGGGGACTAGCGGGTTTCAATGAGCAGTTCTTC | CASSERGLAGFNEQFF
TRBJ2-5 | TRBD2 | many | TRBV9 | TGTGCCAGCAGCACGGGACTAGCGGCTACATTTCAAGAGACCCAGTACTTC | CASSTGLAATFQETQYF
TRBJ2-5 | NA | many | TRBV9 | TGTGCCAGCAGCGTAGACGTCAGGGGGGCCTGGGAGACCCAGTACTTC | CASSVDVRGAWETQYF
TRBJ2-5 | NA | many | TRBV9 | TGTGCCAGCAGCGTAGGGGAAGGGAGGGAGACCCAGTACTTC | CASSVGEGRETQYF
TRBJ2-2 | NA | many | TRBV9 | TGTGCCAGCAGCGTTGAACTATCGAACACCGGGGAGCTGTTTTTT | CASSVELSNTGELFF
TRBJ1-1 | NA | many | TRBV9 | TGTGCCAGCAGCGCACTCCTCGTGGGGAGTTTGAACACTGAAGCTTTCTTT | CASSALLVGSLNTEAFF
TRBJ2-3 | TRBD2 | NA | TRBV9 | TGTGTCAGCAGCACCCCTAGCGGAGATACGCAGTATTTT | CVSSTPSGDTQYF
TRBJ1-1 | NA | many | TRBV9 | TGTGCCAGCAGCCCAAGATCCGTGAACACTGAAGCTTTCTTT | CASSPRSVNTEAFF
TRBJ1-2 | NA | many | TRBV9 | TGTGCCAGCAGCGTATCAGGGTTTGGCGGCTACACCTTC | CASSVSGFGGYTF
TRBJ2-1 | NA | NA | TRBV9 | TGTGCCAGCACCCCCGGTCGTCCCCTAGAGGATTCCTACAATGAGCAGTTCTTC | CASTPGRPLEDSYNEQFF
TRBJ2-5 | TRBD1 | NA | TRBV9 | TGTGCCAGCAGCGTAGAGGACAGGGCGAAGACCCAGTACTTC | CASSVEDRAKTQYF
TRBJ1-3 | NA | many | TRBV9 | TGTGCCAGCAGCGTAGTCTCATCCGGAAACACCATATATTTT | CASSVVSSGNTIYF
TRBJ2-5 | TRBD2 | many | TRBV9 | TGTGCCAGCAGCGTCTTGGGACTAGCGGTCCAAGAGACCCAGTACTTC | CASSVLGLAVQETQYF
TRBJ2-6 | NA | many | TRBV9 | TGTGCCAGCAGCCCCAGTAGGGGGAGTGGGGCCAACGTCCTGACTTTC | CASSPSRGSGANVLTF
TRBJ2-3 | NA | many | TRBV9 | TGTGCCAGCAGCGTAGGGCCGGTCGGCACAGATACGCAGTATTTT | CASSVGPVGTDTQYF
TRBJ1-1 | TRBD1 | many | TRBV9 | TGTGCCAGCAGCGCCCGGACAGGGAGCGCTGAAGCTTTCTTT | CASSARTGSAEAFF
TRBJ2-1 | NA | many | TRBV9 | TGTGCCAGCAGCCCAGGGCAGAGCTCCTACAATGAGCAGTTCTTC | CASSPGQSSYNEQFF
TRBJ2-1 | TRBD2 | few | TRBV9 | TGTGCCAGCAGCCCTCAGACTAGCCGGGCCAATGAGCAGTTCTTC | CASSPQTSRANEQFF
TRBJ2-2 | NA | NA | TRBV9 | TGTGCCAGCAGCCTAGAATGGGGGAACACCGGGGAGCTGTTTTTT | CASSLEWGNTGELFF
TRBJ2-5 | NA | many | TRBV9 | TGTGCCAGCAGCCCAAGTCCTTCGGCAGAGACCCAGTACTTC | CASSPSPSAETQYF
TRBJ2-2 | NA | many | TRBV9 | TGTGCCAGCAGCGTAGGACAACTTACCGGGGAGCTGTTTTTT | CASSVGQLTGELFF
TRBJ2-5 | NA | many | TRBV9 | TGTGCCAGCAGCGGGGGCAGCCGACTTCAAGAGACCCAGTACTTC | CASSGGSRLQETQYF
TRBJ2-3 | NA | NA | TRBV9 | TGTGCCAGCAGCGGGAAACTGTTCACAGGCACAGATACGCAGTATTTT | CASSGKLFTGTDTQYF
TRBJ2-3 | NA | many | TRBV9 | TGTGCCAGCAGCGTATCGGAGGGGGGGAGCACAGATACGCAGTATTTT | CASSVSEGGSTDTQYF
TRBJ2-7 | NA | many | TRBV21-1 | TGTGCCAGCAGCATCTCCTACGAGCAGTACTTC | CASSISYEQYF
TRBJ1-6 | NA | many | TRBV9 | TGTGCCAGCAGCTGGTCAGCGGAAAATTCACCCCTCCACTTT | CASSWSAENSPLHF
TRBJ2-3 | NA | many | TRBV9 | TGTGCCAGCAGCGTAGACCGGAACACAGATACGCAGTATTTT | CASSVDRNTDTQYF
TRBJ2-7 | TRBD1 | many | TRBV9 | TGTGCCAGCAGCGTCACAGGGGGAACTTACGAGCAGTACTTC | CASSVTGGTYEQYF
TRBJ2-1 | TRBD2 | NA | TRBV9 | TGTGCCAGCAGCCCCAGGGGGACTAGCAGATACTCCTACAATGAGCAGTTCTTC | CASSPRGTSRYSYNEQFF
TRBJ2-3 | NA | many | TRBV9 | TGTGCCAGCAGCGCCCCACCGGGACGCCAGGGCACAGATACGCAGTATTTT | CASSAPPGRQGTDTQYF
TRBJ2-3 | TRBD2 | many | TRBV9 | TGTGCCAGCAGCGTTCGGAGTCCGGGAGGTACGCAGTATTTT | CASSVRSPGGTQYF
TRBJ2-5 | TRBD1 | many | TRBV9 | TGTGCCAGCAGCGTAGCTGTAGGGGGCCAGGGTGAGACCCAGTACTTC | CASSVAVGGQGETQYF